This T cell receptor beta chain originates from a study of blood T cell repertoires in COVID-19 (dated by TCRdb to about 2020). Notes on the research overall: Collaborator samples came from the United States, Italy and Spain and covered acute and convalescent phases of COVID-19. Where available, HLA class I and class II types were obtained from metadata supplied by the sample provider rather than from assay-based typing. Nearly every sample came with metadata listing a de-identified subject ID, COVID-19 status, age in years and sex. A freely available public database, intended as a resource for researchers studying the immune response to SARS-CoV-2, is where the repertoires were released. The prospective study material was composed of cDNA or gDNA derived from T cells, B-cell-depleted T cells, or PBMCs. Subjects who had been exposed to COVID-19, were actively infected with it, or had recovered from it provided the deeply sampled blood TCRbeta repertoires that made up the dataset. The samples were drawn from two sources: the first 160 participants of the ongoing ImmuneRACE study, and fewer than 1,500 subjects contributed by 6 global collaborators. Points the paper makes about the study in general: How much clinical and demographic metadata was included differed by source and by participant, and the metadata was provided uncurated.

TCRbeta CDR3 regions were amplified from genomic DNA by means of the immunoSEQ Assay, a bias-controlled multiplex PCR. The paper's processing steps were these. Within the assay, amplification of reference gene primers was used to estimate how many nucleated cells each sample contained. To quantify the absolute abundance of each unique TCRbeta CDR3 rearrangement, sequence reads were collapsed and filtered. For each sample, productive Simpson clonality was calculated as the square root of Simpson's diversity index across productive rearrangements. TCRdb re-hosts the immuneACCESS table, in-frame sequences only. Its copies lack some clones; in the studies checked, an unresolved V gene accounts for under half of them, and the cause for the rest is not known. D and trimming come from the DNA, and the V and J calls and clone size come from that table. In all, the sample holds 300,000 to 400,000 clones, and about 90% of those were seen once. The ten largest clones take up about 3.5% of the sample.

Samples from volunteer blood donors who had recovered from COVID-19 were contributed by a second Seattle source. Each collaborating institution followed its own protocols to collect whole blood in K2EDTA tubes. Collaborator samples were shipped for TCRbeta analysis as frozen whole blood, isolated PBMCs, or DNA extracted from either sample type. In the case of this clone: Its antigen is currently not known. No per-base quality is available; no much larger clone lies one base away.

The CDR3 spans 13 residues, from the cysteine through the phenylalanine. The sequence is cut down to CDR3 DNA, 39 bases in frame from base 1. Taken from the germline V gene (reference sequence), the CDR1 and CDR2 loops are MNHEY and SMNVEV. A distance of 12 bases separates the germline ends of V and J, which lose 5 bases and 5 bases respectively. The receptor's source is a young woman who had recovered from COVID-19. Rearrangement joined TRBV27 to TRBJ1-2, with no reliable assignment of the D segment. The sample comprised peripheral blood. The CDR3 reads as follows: CASSTVTLYGYTF. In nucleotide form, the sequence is TGTGCCAGCAGTACAGTTACTTTGTATGGCTACACCTTC.